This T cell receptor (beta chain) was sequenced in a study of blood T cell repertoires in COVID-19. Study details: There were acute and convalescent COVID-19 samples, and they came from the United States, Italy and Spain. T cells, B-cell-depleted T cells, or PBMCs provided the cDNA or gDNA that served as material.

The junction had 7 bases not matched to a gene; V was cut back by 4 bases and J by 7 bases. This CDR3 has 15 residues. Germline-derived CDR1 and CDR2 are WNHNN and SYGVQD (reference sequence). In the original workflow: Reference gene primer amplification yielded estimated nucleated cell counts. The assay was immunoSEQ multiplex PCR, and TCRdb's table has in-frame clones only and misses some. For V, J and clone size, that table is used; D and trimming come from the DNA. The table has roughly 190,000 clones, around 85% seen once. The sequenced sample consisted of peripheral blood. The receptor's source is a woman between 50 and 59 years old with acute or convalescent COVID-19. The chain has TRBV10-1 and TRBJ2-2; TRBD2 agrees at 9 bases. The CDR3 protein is CASSAAGGRNGELFF. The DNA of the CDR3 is TGCGCCAGCAGTGCTGCGGGGGGGCGGAACGGGGAGCTGTTTTTT.